This is a list of T cell receptor beta chains from one sample in a study of CD8+CD57+ T cells in acquired aplastic anemia. MiXCR, run by TCRdb on the reads, gives a single entry per CDR3 protein. Here the sample spans around 430,000 distinct CDR3 sequences, more than 25% being singletons. The sample was sorted CD4+, CD8+, or CD8+CD57+ T cells (not recorded which) from PBMCs. Receptors originate from a human donor with aplastic anemia. The CDR3 runs from the conserved cysteine through the conserved F or W. A D gene is named only where the DNA matches it firmly. Clone size is stated in some rows and not others, as once, few, many or a class when expanded.

D: -
V: TRBV25-1
J: TRBJ1-6
size: -
CDR3: CASSPQRGERSYNSPPHF
DNA: TGTGCCAGCTCACCGCAAAGGGGAGAAAGGTCCTATAATTCACCCCCCCACTTT

D: -
V: TRBV19
J: TRBJ2-4
size: -
CDR3: CASTLLGEAKNIQYF
DNA: TGTGCCAGTACCTTACTGGGGGAAGCCAAAAACATTCAGTACTTC

D: -
V: TRBV14
J: TRBJ1-1
size: -
CDR3: CASSQDLGSGSNTEAFF
DNA: TGTGCCAGCAGCCAAGATTTAGGGTCGGGGTCGAACACTGAAGCTTTCTTT

D: -
V: TRBV7-2
J: TRBJ1-2
size: many
CDR3: CASSPGAGQGYTF
DNA: TGTGCCAGCAGCCCCGGGGCAGGGCAGGGCTACACCTTC

D: -
V: TRBV25-1
J: TRBJ1-6
size: -
CDR3: CASSELFPGVSPLHF
DNA: TGTGCCAGCAGTGAACTTTTCCCAGGGGTGTCACCCCTCCACTTT

D: TRBD1
V: TRBV24-1
J: TRBJ1-2
size: -
CDR3: CATSGPTGVKAYF
DNA: TGTGCCACCAGTGGGCCGACAGGGGTGAAAGCCTACTTC

D: -
V: TRBV29-1
J: TRBJ2-5
size: many
CDR3: CSVEEHRREGETQYF
DNA: TGCAGCGTTGAAGAGCACCGGCGAGAAGGGGAGACCCAGTACTTC

D: -
V: TRBV7-2
J: TRBJ1-1
size: many
CDR3: CASSLRGARDTEAFF
DNA: TGTGCCAGCAGCTTACGGGGGGCAAGGGACACTGAAGCTTTCTTT

D: TRBD1
V: TRBV20-1
J: TRBJ1-1
size: many
CDR3: CSAFGQGNTEAFF
DNA: TGCAGTGCCTTCGGACAGGGGAACACTGAAGCTTTCTTT

D: -
V: TRBV10-3
J: TRBJ1-5
size: many
CDR3: CAISEAPAGEPQHF
DNA: TGTGCCATCAGTGAAGCCCCAGCGGGGGAGCCCCAGCATTTT

D: TRBD2
V: TRBV25-1
J: TRBJ2-3
size: -
CDR3: CASSGVAGGLGEARDTQYF
DNA: TGTGCCAGCAGTGGAGTAGCGGGAGGGTTAGGGGAAGCAAGGGATACGCAGTATTTT

D: -
V: TRBV6-1
J: TRBJ1-1
size: few
CDR3: CASRGTDGKNTEAFF
DNA: TGTGCCAGCAGGGGAACGGACGGCAAGAACACTGAAGCTTTCTTT

D: -
V: TRBV2
J: TRBJ2-7
size: -
CDR3: CASSDDGKPTKEQYF
DNA: TGTGCCAGCAGTGATGATGGGAAGCCTACGAAGGAGCAGTACTTC

D: -
V: TRBV5-1
J: TRBJ1-1
size: few
CDR3: CASSLDLLGTEAFF
DNA: TGCGCCAGCAGCTTGGATTTGTTGGGCACTGAAGCTTTCTTT

D: -
V: TRBV15
J: TRBJ2-5
size: many
CDR3: CATSLWTQQETQYF
DNA: TGTGCCACCAGCCTGTGGACGCAGCAAGAGACCCAGTACTTC

D: -
V: TRBV20-1
J: TRBJ1-4
size: -
CDR3: CSAREGGTNEKLFF
DNA: TGCAGTGCTAGAGAGGGTGGAACTAATGAAAAACTGTTTTTT

D: -
V: TRBV6-1
J: TRBJ1-6
size: once
CDR3: CASRSGRLYNSPLHF
DNA: TGTGCCAGCAGATCGGGCAGACTATATAATTCACCCCTCCACTTT

D: TRBD2
V: TRBV5-5
J: TRBJ2-5
size: few
CDR3: CASSFGTTAWETQYF
DNA: TGTGCCAGCAGCTTTGGGACTACAGCTTGGGAGACCCAGTACTTC

D: TRBD1
V: TRBV20-1
J: TRBJ1-5
size: few
CDR3: CSAPPGGRGYQPQHF
DNA: TGCAGTGCCCCACCGGGGGGCAGGGGGTATCAGCCCCAGCATTTT

D: -
V: TRBV19
J: TRBJ2-5
size: many
CDR3: CASSIVSGTETQYF
DNA: TGTGCCAGTAGTATAGTTTCTGGGACAGAGACCCAGTACTTC

D: -
V: TRBV12-3/TRBV12-4
J: TRBJ2-3
size: -
CDR3: CASSNRVGQRGTSTDTQYF
DNA: TGTGCCAGCAGTAATCGTGTTGGACAGCGGGGTACTAGCACAGATACGCAGTATTTT

D: TRBD1
V: TRBV19
J: TRBJ1-2
size: -
CDR3: CASSWDRGSDGYTF
DNA: TGTGCCAGTAGTTGGGACAGGGGCAGCGATGGCTACACCTTC

D: -
V: TRBV11-2
J: TRBJ1-5
size: many
CDR3: CASSLSDFNQPQHF
DNA: TGTGCCAGCAGCTTATCGGACTTCAATCAGCCCCAGCATTTT

D: TRBD2
V: TRBV6-1
J: TRBJ2-7
size: few
CDR3: CASSERTSGPPYEQYF
DNA: TGTGCCAGCAGTGAACGCACTAGCGGGCCTCCCTACGAGCAGTACTTC

D: TRBD2
V: TRBV10-3
J: TRBJ2-1
size: many
CDR3: CAISEPGLAVFPSYNEQFF
DNA: TGTGCCATCAGTGAACCGGGACTAGCGGTCTTTCCCTCCTACAATGAGCAGTTCTTC

D: TRBD2
V: TRBV19
J: TRBJ2-7
size: many
CDR3: CASTRAGGPFPYEQYF
DNA: TGTGCCAGTACTAGAGCGGGAGGGCCATTTCCCTACGAGCAGTACTTC

D: -
V: TRBV2
J: TRBJ1-1
size: -
CDR3: CASSDSPFAAPRLNTEAFF
DNA: TGTGCCAGCAGTGATAGCCCCTTCGCAGCTCCAAGATTGAACACTGAAGCTTTCTTT

D: -
V: TRBV9
J: TRBJ2-2
size: -
CDR3: CASGLGAGGGGELFF
DNA: TGTGCCAGCGGATTGGGGGCAGGGGGAGGCGGGGAGCTGTTTTTT

D: -
V: TRBV7-2
J: TRBJ2-1
size: few
CDR3: CASSLRGTSSYNEQFF
DNA: TGTGCCAGCAGCTTACGGGGAACTAGCTCCTACAATGAGCAGTTCTTC

D: TRBD1
V: TRBV2
J: TRBJ1-5
size: many
CDR3: CASSEGRGPNQPQHF
DNA: TGTGCCAGCAGTGAAGGCAGGGGGCCAAATCAGCCCCAGCATTTT

D: -
V: TRBV30
J: TRBJ1-5
size: few
CDR3: CACQGVSNQPQHF
DNA: TGTGCCTGCCAGGGCGTTAGCAATCAGCCCCAGCATTTT

D: -
V: TRBV5-4
J: TRBJ1-2
size: -
CDR3: CASSYPPWHQIGYTF
DNA: TGTGCCAGCAGCTACCCCCCCTGGCACCAAATCGGCTACACCTTC

D: -
V: TRBV7-9
J: TRBJ1-4
size: many
CDR3: CASSNRVNEKLFF
DNA: TGTGCCAGCAGCAACAGGGTAAATGAAAAACTGTTTTTT

D: -
V: TRBV6-1
J: TRBJ2-1
size: -
CDR3: CASSKEGAHVDEQFF
DNA: TGTGCCAGCAGTAAGGAGGGGGCGCATGTGGATGAGCAGTTCTTC

D: -
V: TRBV25-1
J: TRBJ1-6
size: few
CDR3: CAKSSYNSPLHF
DNA: TGTGCCAAGAGCTCCTATAATTCACCCCTCCACTTT

D: TRBD2
V: TRBV20-1
J: TRBJ2-1
size: -
CDR3: CSARLAGAWNGNEQFF
DNA: TGCAGTGCTAGACTAGCGGGAGCATGGAATGGAAATGAGCAGTTCTTC

D: TRBD1
V: TRBV25-1
J: TRBJ1-2
size: many
CDR3: CASAPPGGYYGYTF
DNA: TGTGCCAGCGCCCCCCCAGGGGGCTACTATGGCTACACCTTC

D: -
V: TRBV10-3
J: TRBJ1-5
size: -
CDR3: CATSDLRQHF
DNA: -

D: -
V: TRBV20-1
J: TRBJ2-7
size: many
CDR3: CSARDSRVSSYEQYF
DNA: TGCAGTGCTAGAGATAGTCGGGTGAGCTCCTACGAGCAGTACTTC

D: -
V: TRBV20-1
J: TRBJ1-1
size: many
CDR3: CSATPGHRYTEAFF
DNA: TGCAGTGCTACTCCGGGACACCGATACACTGAAGCTTTCTTT

D: -
V: TRBV20-1
J: TRBJ1-3
size: many
CDR3: CSARSRERGNTIYF
DNA: TGCAGTGCTAGATCCAGGGAAAGAGGAAACACCATATATTTT

D: -
V: TRBV11-2
J: TRBJ2-7
size: -
CDR3: CASSSLGTGRGYEQYF
DNA: TGTGCCAGCAGCTCATTAGGCACAGGGAGGGGGTACGAGCAGTACTTC

D: -
V: TRBV10-3
J: TRBJ2-1
size: -
CDR3: CAISEFAGLPGQKTNEQFF
DNA: TGTGCCATCAGTGAGTTCGCGGGACTTCCGGGACAAAAAACTAATGAGCAGTTCTTC